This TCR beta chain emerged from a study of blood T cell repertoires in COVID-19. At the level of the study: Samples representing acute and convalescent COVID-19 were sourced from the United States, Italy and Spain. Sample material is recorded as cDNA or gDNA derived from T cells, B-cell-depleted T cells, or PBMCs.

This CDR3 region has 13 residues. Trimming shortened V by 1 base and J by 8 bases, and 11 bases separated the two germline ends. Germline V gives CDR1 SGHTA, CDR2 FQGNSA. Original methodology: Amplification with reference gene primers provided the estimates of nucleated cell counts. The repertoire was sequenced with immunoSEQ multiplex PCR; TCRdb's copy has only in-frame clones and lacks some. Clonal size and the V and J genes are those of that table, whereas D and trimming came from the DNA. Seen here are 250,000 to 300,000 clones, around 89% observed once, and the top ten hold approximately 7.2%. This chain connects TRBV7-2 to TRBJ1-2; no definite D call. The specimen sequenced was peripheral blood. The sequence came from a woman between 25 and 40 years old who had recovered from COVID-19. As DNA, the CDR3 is TGTGCCAGCAGCTTAGAACAACGCGGCGGCTACACCTTC. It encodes CASSLEQRGGYTF.